The entry that follows covers one TCR beta chain sequence. As yet, its antigen is unknown. The study ran its PCR with 60 Vbeta and 13 Jbeta primers. Produced via immunoSEQ multiplex PCR; TCRdb's table is partial and in-frame only. The repertoire holds about 160,000 clones, with around 80% as singletons. The sample originates from a study of cytomegalovirus exposure and HLA in healthy donors. Study observations and caveats: Segments of the TCR beta V type were, in most cases, productive about 90% or about 30% of the time in an earlier analysis. Accounts indicate the classifier identified cytomegalovirus status with strong specificity and sensitivity.

The CDR3 is made up of 11 amino acids. The germline V gene encodes CDR1 SNHLY and CDR2 FYNNEI. The source is a male donor in good health and CMV-seronegative. The V and J genes are TRBV2 and TRBJ2-5, with D uncertain. The J call may not be correct, given that the DNA end is closer to TRBJ2-7. Material for sequencing was PBMCs. CDR3 amino acids: CASRSSYEQYF. The CDR3, as DNA: TGTGCCAGCAGGAGCTCCTACGAGCAGTACTTC.